This T cell receptor (beta chain) was recorded in a study of response to subunit inactivated influenza vaccine listed by TCRdb under 2018. Describing the broader study: The study used deep quantitative T cell receptor repertoire profiling to track responses to a trivalent subunit inactivated influenza vaccine. The paper as a whole reports these results and caveats: According to the authors, only a limited number of new T cells may be recruited by each seasonal influenza vaccination.

Points on this clonotype: Its antigen has not been determined. The sample holds no much larger clone one base away, and base qualities are not on file.

The library was generated by RT-PCR. TCRdb names Illumina HiSeq 2500 as the instrument used. TCRdb reanalyzed the raw reads on its own, using fastp at Q25 for trimming and MiXCR for clone calling, and kept in-frame beta chains. Merged by CDR3 protein, the rows form single entries marked with the most common genes and DNA. Recorded for this sample are more than 700,000 distinct CDR3 sequences; approximately 22% of them occurred a single time. Around 9.6% of the sample belongs to the ten largest clones. Trimming at the junction amounts to 6 bases on V and 0 bases on J, and the germline ends lie 9 bases apart. CDR1 is given as MNHEY and CDR2 as SMNVEV, both from the germline V gene (reference sequence). The CDR3 starts with the cysteine, ends with the phenylalanine, and has 13 residues. Of the read, only the CDR3 DNA is kept; its 39 bases are in frame from base 1.

The sequence links TRBV27 to TRBJ2-7; no D gene can be assigned with confidence. The input for sequencing was PBMCs from blood, taken 4 to 6 days after vaccination. This clonotype originated in a man aged 45-65 years who received an inactivated influenza vaccine. Donor details come from another sample of the same person, matched by shared clones. The sequenced DNA is TGTGCCAGCAGCCGGGCCCACTCCTACGAGCAGTACTTC. It specifies CASSRAHSYEQYF.